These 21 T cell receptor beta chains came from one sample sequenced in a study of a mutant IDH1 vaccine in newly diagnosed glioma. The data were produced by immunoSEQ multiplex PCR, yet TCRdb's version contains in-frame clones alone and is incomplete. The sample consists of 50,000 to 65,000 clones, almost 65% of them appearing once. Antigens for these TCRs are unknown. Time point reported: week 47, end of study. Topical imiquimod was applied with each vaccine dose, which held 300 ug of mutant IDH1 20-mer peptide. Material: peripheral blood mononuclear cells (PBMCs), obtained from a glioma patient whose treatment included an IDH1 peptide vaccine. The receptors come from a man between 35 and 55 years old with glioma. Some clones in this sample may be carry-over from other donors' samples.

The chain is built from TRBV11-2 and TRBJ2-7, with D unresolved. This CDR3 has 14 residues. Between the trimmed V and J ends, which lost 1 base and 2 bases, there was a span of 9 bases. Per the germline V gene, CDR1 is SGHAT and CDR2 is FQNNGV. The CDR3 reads CASSLGPGTYEQYF. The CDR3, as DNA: TGTGCCAGCAGCTTAGGTCCGGGCACCTACGAGCAGTACTTC.

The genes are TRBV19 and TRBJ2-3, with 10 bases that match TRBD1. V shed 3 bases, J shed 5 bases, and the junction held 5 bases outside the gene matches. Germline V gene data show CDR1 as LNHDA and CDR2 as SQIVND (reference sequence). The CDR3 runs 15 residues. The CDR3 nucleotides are TGTGCCAGTAGTATCGGACAGGGGGGTGGAGATACGCAGTATTTT. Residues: CASSIGQGGGDTQYF.

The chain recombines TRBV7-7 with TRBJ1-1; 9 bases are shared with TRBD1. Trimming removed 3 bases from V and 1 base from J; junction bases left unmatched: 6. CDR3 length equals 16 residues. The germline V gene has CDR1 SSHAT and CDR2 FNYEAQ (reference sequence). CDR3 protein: CASSFRDRAPNTEAFF. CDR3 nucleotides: TGTGCCAGCAGCTTTAGGGACAGGGCTCCGAACACTGAAGCTTTCTTT.

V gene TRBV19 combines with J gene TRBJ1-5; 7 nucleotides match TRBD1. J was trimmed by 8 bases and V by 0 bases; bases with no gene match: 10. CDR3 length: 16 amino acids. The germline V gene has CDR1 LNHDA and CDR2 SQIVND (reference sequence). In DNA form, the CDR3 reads TGTGCCAGTAGTATAGATCAGCGGTCCAGGGGGGAGCCCCAGCATTTT. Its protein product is CASSIDQRSRGEPQHF.

The CDR3 protein is CASSMGTYGYTF. The CDR3 nucleotides read TGTGCCAGCTCTATGGGGACCTATGGCTACACCTTC. V is TRBV6-6 and J is TRBJ1-2; the D gene is possibly TRBD1 (5 bases). V shed 8 bases and J shed 4 bases, with 11 bases lying between them. Germline V CDR1 and CDR2: MNHNY, SVGAGI (reference sequence). This CDR3 has 12 amino acids.

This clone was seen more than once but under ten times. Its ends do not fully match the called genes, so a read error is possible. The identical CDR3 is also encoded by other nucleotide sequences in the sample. Written as DNA, the CDR3 is TGTGCCTGGATGGCTGGGAGCTCCGGGGCTAACGTCCTGACTTTC. Translated: CAWMAGSSGANVLTF. The chain has TRBV30 and TRBJ2-6; D is possibly TRBD1 or TRBD2 (5 bases each). Germline V gene sequence: CDR1 GTSNPN, CDR2 SVGIG (reference sequence). The CDR3 is 15 residues long. Combining the CDR3 with reference TRBV30 and TRBJ2-6 gives the whole variable domain SQTIHQWPATLVQPVGSPLSLECTVEGTSNPNLYWYRQAAGRGLQLLFYSVGIGQISSEVPQNLSASRPQDRQFILSSKKLLLSDSGFYLCAWMAGSSGANVLTFGAGSRLTVL.

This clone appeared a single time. CDR3 bases: TGTGCCATCAGTGCAGACATAGGCAATCAGCCCCAGCATTTT. It specifies CAISADIGNQPQHF. The rearrangement links TRBV10-3 to TRBJ1-5; D unresolved. The V and J ends lost 4 bases and 2 bases respectively, with 9 bases between them. Germline values: CDR1 ENHRY, CDR2 SYGVKD. The CDR3 runs 14 residues.

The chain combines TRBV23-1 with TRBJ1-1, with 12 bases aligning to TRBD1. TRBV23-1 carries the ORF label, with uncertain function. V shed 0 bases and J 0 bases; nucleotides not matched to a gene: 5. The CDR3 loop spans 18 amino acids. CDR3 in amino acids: CASSQSRDRGQLNTEAFF. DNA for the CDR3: TGCGCCAGCAGTCAATCCCGGGACAGGGGGCAACTGAACACTGAAGCTTTCTTT.

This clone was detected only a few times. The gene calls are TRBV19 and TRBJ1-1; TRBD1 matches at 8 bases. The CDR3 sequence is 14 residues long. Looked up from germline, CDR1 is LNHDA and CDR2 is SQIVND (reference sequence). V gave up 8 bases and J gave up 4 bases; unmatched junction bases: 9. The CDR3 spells CASGRQGSGTEAFF. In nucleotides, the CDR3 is TGTGCCAGTGGACGACAGGGGTCGGGCACTGAAGCTTTCTTT.

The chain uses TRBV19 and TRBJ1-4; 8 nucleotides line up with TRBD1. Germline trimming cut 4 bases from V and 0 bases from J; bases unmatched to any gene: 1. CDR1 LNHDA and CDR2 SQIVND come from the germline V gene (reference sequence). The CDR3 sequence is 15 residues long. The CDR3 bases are TGTGCCAGTAGTACGGACAGGGCAACTAATGAAAAACTGTTTTTT. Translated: CASSTDRATNEKLFF. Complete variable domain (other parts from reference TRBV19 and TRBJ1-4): DGGITQSPKYLFRKEGQNVTLSCEQNLNHDAMYWYRQDPGQGLRLIYYSQIVNDFQKGDIAEGYSVSREKKESFPLTVTSAQKNPTAFYLCASSTDRATNEKLFFGSGTQLSVL.

The CDR3: CASSRDGLFETQYF. CDR3 nucleotide sequence: TGTGCCAGCAGCCGGGACGGCTTATTTGAGACCCAGTACTTC. This chain uses TRBV6-5 with TRBJ2-5; D tentatively fits TRBD1 or TRBD2 (5 bases each). This CDR3 has 14 residues. Germline-derived CDR1 and CDR2 are MNHEY and SVGAGI. V was clipped by 6 bases and J by 5 bases, with 16 bases between them.

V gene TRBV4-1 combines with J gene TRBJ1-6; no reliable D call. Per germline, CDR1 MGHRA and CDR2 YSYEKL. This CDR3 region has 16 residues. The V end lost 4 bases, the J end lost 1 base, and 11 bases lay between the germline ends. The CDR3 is CASSPGPGSYNSPLHF. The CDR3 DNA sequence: TGCGCCAGCAGCCCCGGTCCGGGATCCTATAATTCACCCCTCCACTTT.

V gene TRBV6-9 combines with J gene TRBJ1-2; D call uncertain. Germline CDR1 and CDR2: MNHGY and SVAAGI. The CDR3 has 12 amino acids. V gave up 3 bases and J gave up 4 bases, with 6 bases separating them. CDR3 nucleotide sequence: TGTGCCAGCAGTTACGCCCCCTATGGCTACACCTTC. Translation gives CASSYAPYGYTF.

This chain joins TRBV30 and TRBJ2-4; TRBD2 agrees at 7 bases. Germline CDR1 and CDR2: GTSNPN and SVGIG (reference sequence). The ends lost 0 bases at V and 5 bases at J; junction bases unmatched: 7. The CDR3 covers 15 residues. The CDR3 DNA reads TGTGCCTGGAGTGTACCCCTGGGGGGGGAAAACATTCAGTACTTC. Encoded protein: CAWSVPLGGENIQYF.

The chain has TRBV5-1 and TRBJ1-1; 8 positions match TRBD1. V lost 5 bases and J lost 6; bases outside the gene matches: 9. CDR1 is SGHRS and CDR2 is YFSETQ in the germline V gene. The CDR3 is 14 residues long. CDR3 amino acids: CASSAPGGRAEAFF. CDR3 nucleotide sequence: TGCGCCAGCAGTGCCCCAGGGGGCCGGGCTGAAGCTTTCTTT.

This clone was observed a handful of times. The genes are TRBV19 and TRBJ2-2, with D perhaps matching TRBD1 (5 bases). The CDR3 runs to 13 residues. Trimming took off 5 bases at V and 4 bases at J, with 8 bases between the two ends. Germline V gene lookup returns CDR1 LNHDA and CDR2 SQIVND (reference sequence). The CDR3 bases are TGTGCCAGTAGTCCCCAGGGCACCGGGGAGCTGTTTTTT. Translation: CASSPQGTGELFF.

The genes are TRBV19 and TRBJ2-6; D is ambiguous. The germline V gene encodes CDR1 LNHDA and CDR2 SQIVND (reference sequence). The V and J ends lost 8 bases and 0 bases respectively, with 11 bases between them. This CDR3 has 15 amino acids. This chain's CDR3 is CASADQSSGANVLTF. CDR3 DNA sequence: TGTGCCAGTGCCGATCAGTCCTCTGGGGCCAACGTCCTGACTTTC.

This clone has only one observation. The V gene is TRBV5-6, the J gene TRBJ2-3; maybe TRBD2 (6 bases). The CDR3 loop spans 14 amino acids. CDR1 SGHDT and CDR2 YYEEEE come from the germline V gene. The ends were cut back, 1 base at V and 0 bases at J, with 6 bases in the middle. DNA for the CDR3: TGTGCCAGCAGCTTGCGGGGGAGCACAGATACGCAGTATTTT. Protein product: CASSLRGSTDTQYF.

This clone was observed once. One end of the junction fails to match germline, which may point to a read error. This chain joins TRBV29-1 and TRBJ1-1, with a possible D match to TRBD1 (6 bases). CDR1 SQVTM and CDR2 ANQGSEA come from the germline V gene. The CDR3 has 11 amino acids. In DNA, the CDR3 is TGCAGCGGTGAAGGGGGCACTGAAGCTTTCTTT. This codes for CSGEGGTEAFF.

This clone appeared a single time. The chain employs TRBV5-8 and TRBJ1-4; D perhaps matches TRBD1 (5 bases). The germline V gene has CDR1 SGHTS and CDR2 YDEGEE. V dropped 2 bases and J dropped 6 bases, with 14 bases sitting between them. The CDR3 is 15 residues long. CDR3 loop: CASSFGYRGDEKLFF. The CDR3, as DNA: TGTGCCAGCAGCTTCGGTTATAGGGGAGATGAAAAACTGTTTTTT.

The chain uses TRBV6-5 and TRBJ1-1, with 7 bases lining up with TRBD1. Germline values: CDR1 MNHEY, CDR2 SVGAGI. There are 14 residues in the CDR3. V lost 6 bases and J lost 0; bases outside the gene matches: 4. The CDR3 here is CASSPDRVNTEAFF. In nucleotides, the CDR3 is TGTGCCAGCAGCCCCGACAGGGTGAACACTGAAGCTTTCTTT.